The 23 T cell receptor beta chains below all came from one sample that was sequenced in a study of CD8+CD57+ T cells in acquired aplastic anemia. Genomic DNA provided the template from which TCR beta VDJ and CDR3 profiles were obtained. TCRdb independently ran MiXCR on the reads; one entry per CDR3 protein. This sample has 150,000 to 200,000 distinct CDR3 sequences, with just under 65% found just once. The specimen sequenced was sorted CD4+, CD8+, or CD8+CD57+ T cells (not recorded which) from PBMCs. Every receptor here comes from a human donor in good health.

The gene calls are TRBV14 and TRBJ1-2; TRBD1 aligns across 7 bases. Germline assignment: CDR1 SGHDN and CDR2 FVKESK. CDR3 size: 14 residues. The V and J ends lost 8 bases and 3 bases, in that order; junction bases with no gene match: 9. The CDR3: CASSPSGQDYGYTF. Here the CDR3 DNA reads TGTGCCAGCTCACCATCCGGACAGGACTATGGCTACACCTTC.

This rearrangement joins TRBV29-1 to TRBJ2-3, with 12 bases lining up with TRBD2. The CDR3 is 14 residues long. V lost 4 bases to trimming and J lost 1 base; unmatched junction nucleotides: 0. From germline, CDR1 is SQVTM and CDR2 ANQGSEA. The CDR3 reads CSVGLAGGTDTQYF. CDR3 coding DNA: TGCAGCGTTGGACTAGCGGGAGGCACAGATACGCAGTATTTT.

This clonotype was seen at least ten times. V usage is TRBV5-6 and J usage is TRBJ1-1; D is unclear. The V end lost 2 bases, the J end lost 1 base, and 3 bases lay between the germline ends. The germline gives CDR1 SGHDT, CDR2 YYEEEE. The CDR3 is 12 residues long. The DNA for the CDR3 is TGTGCCAGCAGCTTAAAGAACACTGAAGCTTTCTTT. Amino acid sequence: CASSLKNTEAFF.

V is TRBV2 and J is TRBJ1-6; weak D call: TRBD1 (5 bases). Per germline, CDR1 SNHLY and CDR2 FYNNEI. V was cut by 9 bases and J by 6 bases, with 18 bases left in between. The CDR3 totals 15 residues. The CDR3: CARQSQGISNSPLHF. The CDR3, as DNA: TGTGCCAGGCAGAGCCAGGGAATAAGTAATTCACCCCTCCACTTT.

This clonotype was seen many times. One end of the junction varies from germline; a read error may be responsible. V gene TRBV12-3 or TRBV12-4 combines with J gene TRBJ2-1; the D is unclear. The CDR3 is 14 amino acids. CDR3 DNA sequence: TGTGCCAGCAGCTTAGCACGTAACGCAGAATACCAGTTCTTC. The encoded protein is CASSLARNAEYQFF.

This clonotype has just one count. CDR3 loop: CASSPRQGGTTDTQYF. The CDR3 DNA reads TGTGCCAGCAGCCCTCGACAGGGGGGGACCACAGATACGCAGTATTTT. This chain links TRBV7-6 with TRBJ2-3; the match to TRBD1 covers 9 bases. After removal of 5 bases from V and 2 bases from J, the junction contained 8 bases not matched to a gene. The V gene's germline CDR1 is SGHVS and CDR2 FNYEAQ. The CDR3 sequence is 16 residues long. The variable domain in full, with the rest retrieved from reference TRBV7-6 and TRBJ2-3, is GAGVSQSPRYKVTKRGQDVALRCDPISGHVSLYWYRQALGQGPEFLTYFNYEAQQDKSGLPNDRFSAERPEGSISTLTIQRTEQRDSAMYRCASSPRQGGTTDTQYFGPGTRLTVL.

The chain uses TRBV19 and TRBJ1-1, with D possibly being TRBD1 (6 bases). This CDR3 has 18 residues. CDR1 and CDR2 from the germline V gene are LNHDA and SQIVND (reference sequence). Trimming left V 10 bases short and J 1 base short, with 28 bases between. The CDR3 DNA reads TGTGCCACGCAGAGATCGCCGGCCAGGGGAGGACCGAACACTGAAGCTTTCTTT. Encoded protein: CATQRSPARGGPNTEAFF.

This clonotype has a handful of counts. CDR3 in DNA: TGTGCCAGCAGGACCTCGGGCGGAGAGACCCAGTACTTC. Its translation is CASRTSGGETQYF. The V gene is TRBV14, the J gene TRBJ2-5; D unclear. The CDR3 has 13 amino acids. Trimming stripped 6 bases from V and 4 bases from J, with 12 bases between. The V gene's germline CDR1 is SGHDN and CDR2 FVKESK.

This clonotype has only one observation. The chain has TRBV29-1 and TRBJ1-2; 8 bases are a match to TRBD1. The CDR3 has 12 amino acids. Trimming cost V 6 bases and J 6 bases; bases outside gene matches: 6. Germline CDR1 SQVTM, CDR2 ANQGSEA. The CDR3 coding sequence is TGCAGCGTACAGACAGGGGATAATGGCTACACCTTC. This gives the protein CSVQTGDNGYTF. The entire variable domain, with the rest obtained from reference TRBV29-1 and TRBJ1-2, is as follows: SAVISQKPSRDICQRGTSLTIQCQVDSQVTMMFWYRQQPGQSLTLIATANQGSEATYESGFVIDKFPISRPNLTFSTLTVSNMSPEDSSIYLCSVQTGDNGYTFGSGTRLTVV.

V usage is TRBV15 and J usage is TRBJ1-1; maybe TRBD1 (6 bases). The germline gives CDR1 LNHNV, CDR2 YYDKDF (reference sequence). The length of the CDR3 is 16 residues. With 0 bases removed from V and 4 bases from J, the gap between germline ends came to 15 bases. The CDR3, as DNA: TGTGCCACCAGCAGAGAGCGAGGGGGGTTAGGCACTGAAGCTTTCTTT. This translates into CATSRERGGLGTEAFF.

The CDR3 DNA reads TGTGCCATCAGTCAACAGGCAACTGAAGCTTTCTTT. This encodes CAISQQATEAFF. The chain couples TRBV10-3 to TRBJ1-1; weak D call: TRBD1 (5 bases). Trimming cost V 5 bases and J 5 bases, with 9 bases left between them. CDR3 length: 12 amino acids. Germline-derived CDR1 and CDR2 are ENHRY and SYGVKD.

This chain connects TRBV19 to TRBJ1-6; D unclear. The CDR3 has 16 residues. The ends were cut back, 4 bases at V and 0 bases at J, with 10 bases in the middle. Germline V lookup: CDR1 LNHDA, CDR2 SQIVND (reference sequence). As DNA, the CDR3 is TGTGCCAGTAGTACGGTGGAGGACTCCTATAATTCACCCCTCCACTTT. The encoded protein is CASSTVEDSYNSPLHF. Drawing the rest from reference TRBV19 and TRBJ1-6, the complete variable domain is DGGITQSPKYLFRKEGQNVTLSCEQNLNHDAMYWYRQDPGQGLRLIYYSQIVNDFQKGDIAEGYSVSREKKESFPLTVTSAQKNPTAFYLCASSTVEDSYNSPLHFGNGTRLTVT.

This chain uses TRBV7-6 with TRBJ2-5, with unresolved D. The V end lost 2 bases, the J end lost 0 bases, and 13 bases lay between the germline ends. From germline, CDR1 is SGHVS and CDR2 FNYEAQ. This CDR3 spans 16 amino acids. CDR3 loop: CASSLWTGRDQETQYF. The DNA of the CDR3 is TGTGCCAGCAGCTTATGGACGGGCCGTGACCAAGAGACCCAGTACTTC.

The gene calls are TRBV20-1 and TRBJ1-3; D call uncertain. V lost 2 bases to trimming and J lost 16 bases, with 24 bases between them. CDR3 length: 14 residues. Looked up from germline, CDR1 is DFQATT and CDR2 is SNEGSKA (reference sequence). CDR3 residues: CSARNPAAGPVGYF. CDR3 DNA sequence: TGCAGTGCTAGAAACCCCGCCGCGGGCCCCGTCGGGTATTTT.

The chain uses TRBV7-9 and TRBJ1-6; 8 nucleotides align to TRBD1. CDR3 length equals 15 residues. J was trimmed by 8 bases and V by 3 bases; bases with no gene match: 6. In germline, CDR1 is SEHNR, CDR2 FQNEAQ (reference sequence). The CDR3 DNA follows: TGTGCCAGCAGCTTCCAGGGGGCTGGGGATTCACCCCTCCACTTT. This translates into CASSFQGAGDSPLHF.

The chain combines TRBV20-1 with TRBJ1-1; a possible D gene is TRBD1 (6 bases). The CDR3 runs 14 residues. V lost 3 bases and J 0 bases, leaving 11 bases between the germline ends. Germline V gene lookup returns CDR1 DFQATT and CDR2 SNEGSKA (reference sequence). In nucleotides, the CDR3 is TGCAGTGCTAGGGACAGCAGTTTGAACACTGAAGCTTTCTTT. It specifies CSARDSSLNTEAFF.

This clonotype was counted ten times or more. The chain uses TRBV19 and TRBJ2-7, with D possibly being TRBD1 or TRBD2 (6 bases each). Trimming removed 2 bases from V and 2 bases from J, with 22 bases in between. Germline loops: CDR1 LNHDA, CDR2 SQIVND (reference sequence). This CDR3 region has 18 residues. CDR3: CASSISTRGNDPTYEQYF. CDR3 DNA: TGTGCCAGTAGTATATCGACTAGGGGGAATGATCCCACCTACGAGCAGTACTTC.

J is TRBJ1-6 and V is TRBV20-1; D is perhaps TRBD1 (6 bases). CDR1 and CDR2 from the germline V gene are DFQATT and SNEGSKA (reference sequence). Trimming left V 5 bases short and J 8 bases short, with 19 bases between. CDR3 length equals 15 residues. The CDR3 protein is CSAYRDGVPYSPLHF. The DNA for the CDR3 is TGCAGTGCTTACAGGGATGGAGTTCCGTATTCACCCCTCCACTTT.

On this clonotype: An end of the junction differs from the germline gene, which may be a read error. The rearrangement links TRBV7-3 to TRBJ2-6, with D perhaps matching TRBD1 or TRBD2 (5 bases each). The germline V gene encodes CDR1 SGHTA and CDR2 FQGTGA. The CDR3 consists of 18 residues. The CDR3, as DNA: TGCGCCAGCAGCCAAGGTCCGGGACGGATCTCTGGGGCCAACGTCCTGACTTTC. It specifies CASSQGPGRISGANVLTF.

The chain joins TRBV7-8 to TRBJ2-1; TRBD1 might be the D (5 bases). This CDR3 contains 13 residues. Germline CDR1 is SGHVS and CDR2 is FQNEAQ. Deletions cut 5 bases from V and 3 bases from J, with 8 bases between. CDR3 loop: CASSPQGYNEQFF. DNA for the CDR3: TGTGCCAGCAGCCCCCAGGGCTACAATGAGCAGTTCTTC.

This clonotype was observed at least ten times. The V gene is TRBV19, the J gene TRBJ1-5; tentatively, D is TRBD1 (6 bases). Germline values: CDR1 LNHDA, CDR2 SQIVND (reference sequence). V lost 3 bases to trimming and J lost 2 bases, with 8 bases between them. There are 14 residues in the CDR3. The CDR3 sequence is CASSIYRGNQPQHF. The CDR3 DNA follows: TGTGCCAGTAGTATTTACAGGGGCAATCAGCCCCAGCATTTT. Full variable domain (missing parts from reference TRBV19 and TRBJ1-5): DGGITQSPKYLFRKEGQNVTLSCEQNLNHDAMYWYRQDPGQGLRLIYYSQIVNDFQKGDIAEGYSVSREKKESFPLTVTSAQKNPTAFYLCASSIYRGNQPQHFGDGTRLSIL.

This chain links TRBV7-6 with TRBJ2-7, with a weak D call TRBD1 (6 bases). Germline values: CDR1 SGHVS, CDR2 FNYEAQ. This CDR3 has 14 amino acids. V was clipped by 2 bases and J by 6 bases, with 14 bases between them. CDR3 DNA: TGTGCCAGCAGCTTATGGGACACAGGAGGCGAGCAGTACTTC. It encodes CASSLWDTGGEQYF.

This clonotype came up once. The V and J genes are TRBV5-1 and TRBJ2-7; TRBD2 matches 8 bases. Germline assignment: CDR1 SGHRS and CDR2 YFSETQ. V lost 4 bases and J lost 5; bases outside the gene matches: 11. The CDR3 has 15 amino acids. The CDR3 protein is CASSTQAGGHNEQYF. In nucleotides, the CDR3 is TGCGCCAGCAGCACCCAGGCGGGGGGCCACAACGAGCAGTACTTC. The complete variable domain, with remaining parts taken from reference TRBV5-1 and TRBJ2-7, reads KAGVTQTPRYLIKTRGQQVTLSCSPISGHRSVSWYQQTPGQGLQFLFEYFSETQRNKGNFPGRFSGRQFSNSRSEMNVSTLELGDSALYLCASSTQAGGHNEQYFGPGTRLTVT.